These 8 T cell receptor beta chains share one sample of origin, sequenced in a study of shared clonotypes between healthy human individuals. TCRdb keeps only in-frame clones here, not all; method: immunoSEQ multiplex PCR. Among 2 million to 2.5 million clones listed, approximately 95% were seen once. The sample comprised naive CD4+ T cells sorted from blood. Documented subset: CD45RA+ positively selected. The receptors here all came from a man younger than 30 in good health.

The chain links TRBV5-4 to TRBJ1-2; 7 bases are a match to TRBD1. Germline CDR1 and CDR2: SGHNT and YYREEE (reference sequence). V shed 6 bases, J shed 6 bases, and the junction held 11 bases outside the gene matches. The CDR3 extends over 14 amino acids. CDR3 nucleotides: TGTGCCAGCACCAAAGGGACAGCCATGGATGGCTACACCTTC. Its protein is CASTKGTAMDGYTF.

V gene TRBV5-6 combines with J gene TRBJ2-7, with 8 bases lining up with TRBD1. The ends lost 3 bases at V and 6 bases at J; junction bases unmatched: 11. From germline, CDR1 is SGHDT and CDR2 YYEEEE. The CDR3 spans 15 residues. CDR3 nucleotides: TGTGCCAGCAGCTCCTCAGGGGGCTTGAGCTCCGAGCAGTACTTC. Amino acid sequence: CASSSSGGLSSEQYF.

This clone has only one observation. V usage is TRBV19 and J usage is TRBJ2-3, with D maybe TRBD2 (5 bases). Germline V gene lookup returns CDR1 LNHDA and CDR2 SQIVND (reference sequence). Trimming removed 6 bases at V and 0 bases at J, with 16 bases between. The CDR3 is made up of 16 amino acids. The CDR3 DNA follows: TGTGCCAGTAGGTCCCGGCGGGCCCCTAGCACAGATACGCAGTATTTT. Translated, it gives CASRSRRAPSTDTQYF.

The rearrangement joins TRBV2 to TRBJ2-7; D may be TRBD2 (5 bases). Germline V CDR1 and CDR2: SNHLY, FYNNEI. The CDR3 extends over 12 amino acids. Trimming cost V 7 bases and J 3 bases, with 10 bases left between them. The CDR3 DNA reads as TGTGCCAGCACCCTAAGCGGCTACGAGCAGTACTTC. This translates into CASTLSGYEQYF.

The gene calls are TRBV14 and TRBJ2-7; D is perhaps TRBD2 (7 bases). Between the trimmed V and J ends, which lost 1 base and 5 bases, there was a span of 12 bases. Germline CDR1 and CDR2: SGHDN and FVKESK. There are 14 residues in the CDR3. The CDR3 sequence is CASSQAGGGDEQYF. The CDR3, as DNA: TGTGCCAGCAGCCAAGCGGGGGGCGGGGACGAGCAGTACTTC. Based on the CDR3 plus reference TRBV14 and TRBJ2-7, the full variable domain is EAGVTQFPSHSVIEKGQTVTLRCDPISGHDNLYWYRRVMGKEIKFLLHFVKESKQDESGMPNNRFLAERTGGTYSTLKVQPAELEDSGVYFCASSQAGGGDEQYFGPGTRLTVT.

The chain couples TRBV15 to TRBJ1-1; 7 bases fit TRBD1. With V trimmed by 3 bases and J by 2 bases, 9 bases remained unmatched. Germline V gives CDR1 LNHNV, CDR2 YYDKDF (reference sequence). CDR3 size: 16 residues. The CDR3 DNA reads as TGTGCCACCAGCAGTGGGGGACAGAAAGTCAACACTGAAGCTTTCTTT. Residues: CATSSGGQKVNTEAFF.

The chain joins TRBV28 to TRBJ1-1; 8 nucleotides line up with TRBD1. The CDR3 spans 14 residues. J lost 8 bases, V lost 5 bases, and 10 bases had no gene match. The germline CDR1 and CDR2 sequences are MDHEN and SYDVKM. This CDR3 is CASSHGQGAREAFF. CDR3 coding DNA: TGTGCCAGCAGTCATGGTCAGGGGGCGAGGGAAGCTTTCTTT.

The rearrangement uses TRBV18 and TRBJ2-7; D possibly corresponds to TRBD1 (6 bases). The CDR3 contains 14 residues. Germline CDR1 reads KGHSH; CDR2 reads LQKENI. Deletions cut 6 bases from V and 5 bases from J, with 17 bases between. The DNA of the CDR3 is TGTGCCAGCTCCCTAATCGCAGGGGAGAACGAGCAGTACTTC. This codes for CASSLIAGENEQYF.